Following are 27 T cell receptor beta chains from one sample sequenced in a study of identical twins (dated by TCRdb to about 2016). Libraries were built with 5' RACE. Sequencing relied on an Illumina HiSeq 2000. Using fastp trimming at Q25 and MiXCR clonotype assembly, TCRdb reanalyzed the public sequencing data and kept in-frame beta chains. Rows are unified per CDR3 protein, each entry keeping the most common DNA and genes. This sample comprises a few hundred thousand distinct CDR3 sequences, just under 10% of them detected only once. Under 3% of the sample is taken by the ten largest. The same specimen was also included in a second study, on yellow fever vaccine responses in identical twins.

The sequencing sample was made of PBMCs. The receptor set was obtained from a woman under 30 in good health.

This clonotype was observed a handful of times. The chain uses TRBV7-2 and TRBJ2-3, with D unresolved. The CDR3 is 13 residues long. CDR1 SGHTA and CDR2 FQGNSA come from the germline V gene. V lost 2 bases, J lost 3 bases, and 6 bases lay in between. For the CDR3, the DNA is TGTGCCAGCAGCTTACTCGATACAGATACGCAGTATTTT. Its protein product is CASSLLDTDTQYF.

This clonotype was detected ten times or more. CDR3 nucleotides: TGTGCCAGCAGTCCGACCGGGACAGACTACGAGCAGTACTTC. Its protein is CASSPTGTDYEQYF. This chain uses TRBV12-3 or TRBV12-4 with TRBJ2-7; TRBD1 agrees at 7 bases. The V segment lost 5 bases and the J segment 3 bases; nucleotides outside the gene matches: 7. The CDR3 runs 14 residues.

In its sample, this clonotype was seen many times. The chain links TRBV7-2 to TRBJ2-3; D is uncertain. Germline assignment: CDR1 SGHTA and CDR2 FQGNSA. The ends were cut back, 1 base at V and 7 bases at J, with 6 bases in the middle. The CDR3 has 12 residues. CDR3 sequence (DNA): TGTGCCAGCAGCTTAGTGGATAATACGCAGTATTTT. As protein: CASSLVDNTQYF.

This clonotype appeared a few times. This chain links TRBV6-5 with TRBJ2-7; D call uncertain. V was shortened by 0 bases and J by 2 bases, with 20 bases between the two germline ends. The length of the CDR3 is 18 residues. CDR1 MNHEY and CDR2 SVGAGI come from the germline V gene. CDR3 amino acids: CASSYSRPWEQSTYEQYF. DNA of the CDR3: TGTGCCAGCAGTTACTCGAGGCCTTGGGAACAGAGTACCTACGAGCAGTACTTC.

This clonotype has only a few counts. The chain employs TRBV13 and TRBJ2-1; either TRBD1 or TRBD2 may supply D (6 bases each). CDR3 length: 14 residues. V was shortened by 3 bases and J by 8 bases, with 14 bases between the two germline ends. The germline CDR1 and CDR2 sequences are PRHDT and FYEKMQ (reference sequence). CDR3 in DNA: TGTGCCAGCAGCTTCCGGGGGCAAGTCTATGAGCAGTTCTTC. This codes for CASSFRGQVYEQFF.

There are many counts of this clonotype. This rearrangement joins TRBV12-3 or TRBV12-4 to TRBJ1-5, with a tentative D call TRBD1 (5 bases). This CDR3 comprises 14 residues. V was clipped by 6 bases and J by 2 bases, with 11 bases between them. The CDR3 DNA follows: TGTGCCAGCAGCCGAGGGGTGGGCAATCAGCCCCAGCATTTT. This codes for CASSRGVGNQPQHF.

This clonotype was recorded at least ten times. V and J are TRBV20-1 and TRBJ2-7, with a weak D call TRBD2 (5 bases). The V gene's germline CDR1 is DFQATT and CDR2 SNEGSKA (reference sequence). CDR3 size: 13 residues. Trimming took 2 bases from V and 2 from J, leaving 10 bases between them. The CDR3 DNA reads as TGCAGTGCTAGACCGACGGAGGCCTACGAGCAGTACTTC. Its protein product is CSARPTEAYEQYF.

This clonotype was recorded a few times. J is TRBJ2-7 and V is TRBV27; D may correspond to TRBD1 or TRBD2 (5 bases each). The CDR3 length is 12 residues. Per germline, CDR1 MNHEY and CDR2 SMNVEV (reference sequence). V was clipped by 11 bases and J by 3 bases, with 14 bases between them. The CDR3 sequence is CAVGVKDYEQYF. CDR3 nucleotide sequence: TGTGCCGTGGGGGTTAAAGACTACGAGCAGTACTTC.

This chain links TRBV24-1 with TRBJ2-5; 7 bases map to TRBD1. The junction had 3 bases not matched to a gene; V was cut back by 3 bases and J by 0 bases. This CDR3 has 15 amino acids. Per the germline V gene, CDR1 is KGHDR and CDR2 is SFDVKD. This CDR3 is CATSDPDRDQETQYF. CDR3 DNA sequence: TGTGCCACCAGTGATCCCGACAGGGACCAAGAGACCCAGTACTTC.

As to this clonotype: Being one base from a much bigger clone, this may be a read error. The chain has TRBV20-1 and TRBJ2-5; D not resolved. Trimming stripped 3 bases from V and 3 bases from J, with 14 bases between. CDR3 length: 14 amino acids. Per germline, CDR1 DFQATT and CDR2 SNEGSKA (reference sequence). The CDR3 DNA follows: TGCAGTGCTAGTAGGAACCCCAGAGAAGAGACCCAGTACTTC. This translates into CSASRNPREETQYF.

This clonotype came up a few times. The J gene is TRBJ2-3, the V gene TRBV20-1, with 8 bases aligning to TRBD2. J gave up 0 bases and V 0 bases, and 20 bases lay outside the gene matches. The CDR3 loop spans 21 amino acids. CDR1 DFQATT and CDR2 SNEGSKA come from the germline V gene (reference sequence). The CDR3 region is CSARDFWPLSTSASSTDTQYF. CDR3 nucleotides: TGCAGTGCTAGAGATTTTTGGCCCCTATCGACTAGCGCATCTAGCACAGATACGCAGTATTTT.

This clonotype was found a few times. The chain couples TRBV19 to TRBJ1-4; D ambiguous. CDR1 LNHDA and CDR2 SQIVND come from the germline V gene (reference sequence). The CDR3 spans 14 residues. V lost 4 bases and J 7 bases, leaving 13 bases between the germline ends. This chain's CDR3 is CASSTSEQLEKLFF. The DNA for the CDR3 is TGTGCCAGTAGTACCAGCGAACAGCTTGAAAAACTGTTTTTT.

The chain uses TRBV4-3 and TRBJ2-1; D may be TRBD1 (8 bases). CDR1 and CDR2 (germline): LGHNA, YSLEER. The CDR3 runs to 16 residues. V lost 4 bases, J lost 5 bases, and 18 bases lay in between. The CDR3 DNA reads TGCGCCAGCAGCCCCAACCTAGCGGACAGGGACAATGAGCAGTTCTTC. It is translated as CASSPNLADRDNEQFF.

This clonotype has a handful of counts. This chain links TRBV5-6 with TRBJ2-1; TRBD1 or TRBD2 may be the D gene (5 bases each). The CDR3 is 15 amino acids. Per the germline V gene, CDR1 is SGHDT and CDR2 is YYEEEE. V was cut by 7 bases and J by 0 bases, with 14 bases left in between. The CDR3 DNA follows: TGTGCCAGCTACCTCGGGGCTAGCTCCTACAATGAGCAGTTCTTC. It yields the protein CASYLGASSYNEQFF. Supplemented by reference TRBV5-6 and TRBJ2-1, the full variable domain reads DAGVTQSPTHLIKTRGQQVTLRCSPKSGHDTVSWYQQALGQGPQFIFQYYEEEERQRGNFPDRFSGHQFPNYSSELNVNALLLGDSALYLCASYLGASSYNEQFFGPGTRLTVL.

This clonotype was counted between two and nine times. The chain recombines TRBV7-2 with TRBJ2-1; 8 bases align to TRBD2. Unmatched junction bases numbered 8, after V lost 5 bases and J lost 5 bases. CDR3 length equals 15 residues. Germline V gene sequence: CDR1 SGHTA, CDR2 FQGNSA. As DNA, the CDR3 is TGTGCCAGCAGCGGACTGGGACTAGGGGACAATGAGCAGTTCTTC. Amino acids: CASSGLGLGDNEQFF. The entire variable domain, with the rest obtained from reference TRBV7-2 and TRBJ2-1, is as follows: GAGVSQSPSNKVTEKGKDVELRCDPISGHTALYWYRQSLGQGLEFLIYFQGNSAPDKSGLPSDRFSAERTGGSVSTLTIQRTQQEDSAVYLCASSGLGLGDNEQFFGPGTRLTVL.

The chain uses TRBV7-3 and TRBJ2-3; no firm D call. The CDR3 runs 13 residues. Germline V CDR1 and CDR2: SGHTA, FQGTGA. V shed 5 bases and J shed 8 bases, with 14 bases lying between them. CDR3 DNA: TGTGCCAGCAGCCCTAACGAGCCCGGTACGCAGTATTTT. It yields the protein CASSPNEPGTQYF.

This clonotype was counted a few times. The V gene is TRBV4-2, the J gene TRBJ2-1; 10 nucleotides agree with TRBD2. This CDR3 region has 17 residues. V lost 3 bases to trimming and J lost 4 bases; unmatched junction nucleotides: 9. CDR1 is LGHNA and CDR2 is YNFKEQ in the germline V gene. The CDR3 here is CASSQTTGTSVYNEQFF. The CDR3 DNA follows: TGTGCCAGCAGCCAGACCACCGGGACTAGCGTTTACAATGAGCAGTTCTTC.

The rearrangement uses TRBV4-2 and TRBJ1-2; D is unresolved. Trimming stripped 0 bases from V and 8 bases from J, with 13 bases between. The germline gives CDR1 LGHNA, CDR2 YNFKEQ. The CDR3 loop spans 14 amino acids. The CDR3, as DNA: TGTGCCAGCAGCCAAGATTCCCTGGCGGGAGGCTACACCTTC. Protein sequence: CASSQDSLAGGYTF.

The rearrangement joins TRBV12-3 or TRBV12-4 to TRBJ1-2, with D possibly TRBD1 on 5 matching bases. Between the trimmed V and J ends, which lost 6 bases and 5 bases, there was a span of 13 bases. CDR3 length: 13 residues. Here the CDR3 reads CASSRRQIYGYTF. The CDR3 DNA reads TGTGCCAGCAGCCGCCGACAGATATATGGCTACACCTTC.

The V call is TRBV20-1, the J call TRBJ2-5; TRBD2 matches 10 bases. Trimming cost V 5 bases and J 1 base; bases outside gene matches: 10. The CDR3 contains 16 residues. The germline CDR1 and CDR2 sequences are DFQATT and SNEGSKA (reference sequence). DNA of the CDR3: TGCAGTGCTCCCAAAAGCGGGAGGGCCTTCCAAGAGACCCAGTACTTC. This gives the protein CSAPKSGRAFQETQYF.

Only a few counts were recorded for this clonotype. The chain carries TRBV11-2 and TRBJ2-7, with D possibly called TRBD1 or TRBD2 (5 bases each). This CDR3 comprises 16 residues. V lost 3 bases and J lost 0, with 15 bases in between. CDR1 and CDR2 from the germline V gene are SGHAT and FQNNGV. The CDR3 loop reads CASSFPRGYSSYEQYF. As DNA, the CDR3 is TGTGCCAGCAGCTTCCCTCGGGGCTATAGCTCCTACGAGCAGTACTTC.

The genes are TRBV2 and TRBJ2-5, with D possibly being TRBD2 (5 bases). V dropped 2 bases and J dropped 5 bases, with 12 bases sitting between them. Germline V lookup: CDR1 SNHLY, CDR2 FYNNEI. This CDR3 is 14 amino acids long. The DNA of the CDR3 is TGTGCCAGCAGTGAACGTGAGGGTTTGGAGACCCAGTACTTC. Amino acid sequence: CASSEREGLETQYF.

This clonotype was observed a handful of times. This rearrangement joins TRBV2 to TRBJ1-5; 7 nucleotides agree with TRBD1. Germline CDR1 SNHLY, CDR2 FYNNEI. This CDR3 comprises 14 residues. After removal of 9 bases from V and 3 bases from J, the junction contained 8 bases not matched to a gene. The CDR3: CASVRDSHNQPQHF. Here the CDR3 DNA reads TGTGCCAGTGTCCGGGACAGCCACAATCAGCCCCAGCATTTT.

The table lists this clonotype with many counts. The rearrangement joins TRBV7-2 to TRBJ2-7, with a possible D match to TRBD1 (6 bases). CDR1 and CDR2 (germline): SGHTA, FQGNSA. The CDR3 is made up of 15 amino acids. The V end was cut by 4 bases, the J end by 2 bases, with 15 bases between. The CDR3 DNA follows: TGTGCCAGCAGCTCCTGGGACATCTCCACCTACGAGCAGTACTTC. Amino acids: CASSSWDISTYEQYF.

In this sample, this clonotype turned up a few times. The chain is built from TRBV5-8 and TRBJ2-2, with unresolved D. The V gene's germline CDR1 is SGHTS and CDR2 YDEGEE. The V end was cut by 3 bases, the J end by 4 bases, with 13 bases between. The CDR3 sequence is 15 residues long. DNA of the CDR3: TGTGCCAGCAGCTCGGCGGTAGGGATCACCGGGGAGCTGTTTTTT. Translation: CASSSAVGITGELFF. The full variable domain, with the rest looked up from reference TRBV5-8 and TRBJ2-2, is EAGVTQSPTHLIKTRGQQATLRCSPISGHTSVYWYQQALGLGLQFLLWYDEGEERNRGNFPPRFSGRQFPNYSSELNVNALELEDSALYLCASSSAVGITGELFFGEGSRLTVL.

This clonotype was observed a few times. The V gene is TRBV18, the J gene TRBJ2-7; TRBD1 matches at 7 bases. The CDR3 is 14 amino acids. V shed 0 bases and J 5 bases; nucleotides not matched to a gene: 4. Germline assignment: CDR1 KGHSH and CDR2 LQKENI. The CDR3 region is CASSPPPGGNEQYF. The CDR3 DNA sequence: TGTGCCAGCTCACCACCGCCAGGGGGTAACGAGCAGTACTTC.

This clonotype came up many times. The V and J genes are TRBV5-1 and TRBJ1-4, with 8 bases identical to TRBD1. In germline, CDR1 is SGHRS, CDR2 YFSETQ. The ends lost 9 bases at V and 5 bases at J; junction bases unmatched: 6. The CDR3 totals 13 residues. The CDR3: CATRTGSNEKLFF. CDR3 nucleotide sequence: TGCGCCACGAGGACAGGGTCGAATGAAAAACTGTTTTTT.